Sequencing of this T cell receptor (beta chain) was carried out in a study of cytomegalovirus exposure and HLA in healthy donors. Across the whole study: Both the 120 validation repertoires and the 600 to 700 first-cohort repertoires used the same platform, as reported by a later analysis. The study, taken as a whole, reports: As was reported, the classifier diagnosed cytomegalovirus status with high specificity and sensitivity. A list of roughly 160 TCR beta chains associated with cytomegalovirus was given.

Regarding this clone: Its antigen remains unidentified.

The data were produced by immunoSEQ multiplex PCR, yet TCRdb's version contains in-frame clones alone and is incomplete. This table holds about 79,000 clones, 93% found once. From the 120-subject validation cohort, which was separate from the roughly 710-subject first cohort, the donors were drawn. Germline CDR1 and CDR2: ENHRY and SYGVKD. The CDR3 is made up of 12 amino acids. V was trimmed by 5 bases and J by 5 bases, leaving 7 bases between them. The specimen sequenced was PBMCs. The chain carries TRBV10-3 and TRBJ2-1; D is undetermined. The sequence was obtained from a woman between 25 and 40 years old in good health and CMV-seronegative. The CDR3 protein is CAISLADNEQFF. In DNA, the CDR3 is TGTGCCATCAGTCTTGCGGACAATGAGCAGTTCTTC.